This T cell receptor (beta chain) comes out of a study of blood T cell repertoires in COVID-19. The J segment lost 6 bases and the V segment lost 4 bases, leaving 4 bases of the junction unmatched. The germline V gene encodes CDR1 SGHDT and CDR2 YYEEEE. The CDR3 runs 14 residues. This clone appeared a few times. Original analysis: Amplified reference gene primers provided the basis for estimating nucleated cell counts. The protocol was immunoSEQ multiplex PCR, while the TCRdb copy is restricted to in-frame clones and leaves out a portion. V, J and clone size reflect that table, while D and trimming were determined from the DNA. The repertoire consists of roughly 220,000 clones, with 88% occurring once and the leading ten covering roughly 2.7%.

The sequence came from a woman younger than 45 who had recovered from COVID-19. The source material was PBMCs or T cells enriched from blood (not recorded which). The chain carries TRBV5-6 and TRBJ1-5; 10 positions match TRBD1. CDR3 nucleotide sequence: TGTGCCAGCAGCCAGACAGGGGGCGGTCAGCCCCAGCATTTT. Its translation is CASSQTGGGQPQHF.